This T cell receptor beta chain was found in a study of T cells in Graves' hyperthyroidism and ophthalmopathy. Whole-study context: Peripheral blood was drawn at first diagnosis, prior to all treatment. Overall study results and limits: Within blood appeared most thyroid clonotypes that had expanded above 0.001. Separation of ophthalmopathy from stable hyperthyroidism was achieved by a 13 V-J model.

Of note for this clonotype: What it recognizes is unknown.

From germline, CDR1 is LNHDA and CDR2 SQIVND (reference sequence). The CDR3 has 16 residues. V lost 4 bases and J 2 bases, leaving 15 bases between the germline ends. Thyroid ultrasound, orbital computed tomography, clinical symptoms, and serum thyroxine and TRAb underpinned diagnoses. Researchers amplified the TCR beta CDR3 regions from RNA transcripts. Using the HTBI primer set, a first-round RT-PCR was run on the TCR CDR3. TCRdb processed the multiplex PCR reads anew with MiXCR; each CDR3 protein has one entry. The data hold around 600,000 distinct CDR3 sequences, with around 13% observed a single time.

This receptor was identified in a woman between 50 and 59 years old with Graves' ophthalmopathy. The rearrangement links TRBV19 to TRBJ1-5; the D gene is possibly TRBD1 (5 bases). The sample consisted of blood. CDR3 protein: CASSTIRVIGNQPQHF. CDR3 DNA sequence: TGTGCCAGTAGTACCATCAGGGTAATCGGCAATCAGCCCCAGCATTTT.